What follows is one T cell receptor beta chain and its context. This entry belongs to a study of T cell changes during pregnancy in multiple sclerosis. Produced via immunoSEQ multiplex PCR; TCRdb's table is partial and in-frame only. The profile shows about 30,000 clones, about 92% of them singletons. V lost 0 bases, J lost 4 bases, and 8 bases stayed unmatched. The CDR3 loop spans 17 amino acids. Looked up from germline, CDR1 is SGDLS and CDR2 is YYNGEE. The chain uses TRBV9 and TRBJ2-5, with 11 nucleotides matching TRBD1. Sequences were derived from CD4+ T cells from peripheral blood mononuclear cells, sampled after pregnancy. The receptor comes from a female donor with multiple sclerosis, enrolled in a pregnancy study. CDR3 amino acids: CASSVATGQGARETQYF. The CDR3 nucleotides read TGTGCCAGCAGCGTAGCTACCGGACAGGGGGCAAGAGAGACCCAGTACTTC.